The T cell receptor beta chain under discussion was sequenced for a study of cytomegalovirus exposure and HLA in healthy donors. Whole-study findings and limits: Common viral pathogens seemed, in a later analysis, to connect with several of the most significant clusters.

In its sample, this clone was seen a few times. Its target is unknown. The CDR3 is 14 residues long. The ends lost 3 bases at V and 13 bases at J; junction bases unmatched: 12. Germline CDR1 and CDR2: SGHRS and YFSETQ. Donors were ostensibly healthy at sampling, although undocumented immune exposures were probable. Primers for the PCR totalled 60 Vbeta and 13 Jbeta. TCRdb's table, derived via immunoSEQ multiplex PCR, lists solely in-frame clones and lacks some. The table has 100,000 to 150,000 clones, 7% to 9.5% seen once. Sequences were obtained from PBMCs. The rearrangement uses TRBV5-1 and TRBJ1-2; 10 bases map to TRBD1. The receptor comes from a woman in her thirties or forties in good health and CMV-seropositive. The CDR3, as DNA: TGCGCCAGCAGCTCAAATCCGGGACAGGGGATGCGCACCTTC. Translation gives CASSSNPGQGMRTF.